This entry concerns a single T cell receptor beta chain. Its antigen is not known. The data derive from a study of shared clonotypes between healthy human individuals. Study conclusions and caveats: The study drew on few donors, limiting represented genetic and exposure-history diversity.

This CDR3 has 13 residues. V was clipped by 4 bases and J by 2 bases, with 9 bases between them. Germline-derived CDR1 and CDR2 are SGHNT and YYREEE (reference sequence). Clones were sequenced by immunoSEQ multiplex PCR, and TCRdb holds only the in-frame ones, with some missing. Of approximately 1.5 million clones listed, about 98.5% are singletons. The rearrangement joins TRBV5-4 to TRBJ1-2; D gene ambiguous. The source material was naive CD4+ T cells sorted from blood. Sample subset: CD45RA+ positively selected. This receptor was identified in a man aged 30-40 years in good health. The CDR3 here is CASSGRQNYGYTF. The CDR3 coding sequence is TGTGCCAGCAGCGGAAGACAAAACTATGGCTACACCTTC.